These 12 T cell receptor beta chains were all obtained from the same sample, sequenced in a study of T cells expressing NK-cell markers. TCRdb reprocessed the 5' RACE reads and stores each CDR3 protein as one record, lacking DNA. This table holds about 460,000 distinct CDR3 sequences. Sequencing was performed on blood T cells: a sorted CD56 or NKG2C T cell subset, CD4+ or CD8+ T cells, or bulk PBMC T cells (not recorded which). The source is a woman between 50 and 59 years old in good health.

This chain joins TRBV11-2 and TRBJ1-1; TCRdb reports TRBD1, a call that lacks DNA to check it against. The CDR3 totals 13 residues. The germline CDR1 and CDR2 sequences are SGHAT and FQNNGV. CDR3 in amino acids: CASRDRVNTEAFF.

V is TRBV4-2 and J is TRBJ2-7; no DNA is available, so the TRBD1 call from TCRdb remains unchecked. The length of the CDR3 is 16 residues. Germline V gives CDR1 LGHNA, CDR2 YNFKEQ. CDR3: CASSQVYRESSYEQYF.

The CDR3 spells CASSLGPGLPETQYF. The V call is TRBV5-5, the J call TRBJ2-5. The CDR3 runs to 15 residues. Per the germline V gene, CDR1 is SGHKS and CDR2 is YYEKEE (reference sequence).

The chain links TRBV4-1 to TRBJ2-5; there is no DNA to check the TCRdb D call of TRBD1. Germline V CDR1 and CDR2: MGHRA, YSYEKL. CDR3 length equals 16 residues. The CDR3 spells CASSQGPDSPRETQYF.

The rearrangement joins TRBV6-2 or TRBV6-3 to TRBJ1-2. The germline V gene has CDR1 MNHEY and CDR2 SVGEGT. The CDR3 consists of 13 residues. CDR3 sequence reads: CASSYQSNYGYTF.

This chain uses TRBV4-1 with TRBJ2-1; TCRdb reports TRBD2, a call that lacks DNA to check it against. Germline V lookup: CDR1 MGHRA, CDR2 YSYEKL. This CDR3 region has 16 residues. CDR3 sequence reads: CASSHPGTRNYNEQFF.

The chain recombines TRBV3-1 with TRBJ1-6. CDR3 size: 12 residues. Germline CDR1 reads LGHDT; CDR2 reads YNNKEL (reference sequence). CDR3: CAARGAGSPLHF.

The genes are TRBV6-1 and TRBJ2-1; TCRdb indicates TRBD1, and absent DNA this call remains unverified. Germline CDR1 is MNHNS and CDR2 is SASEGT. The CDR3 has 15 amino acids. The CDR3 reads CASSGRGKGYNEQFF.

The chain uses TRBV7-8 and TRBJ2-2. The CDR3 has 14 residues. Germline-derived CDR1 and CDR2 are SGHVS and FQNEAQ. The CDR3 loop is CASSLGLGTGELFF.

The V and J genes are TRBV15 and TRBJ1-6. CDR3 size: 15 residues. From germline, CDR1 is LNHNV and CDR2 YYDKDF (reference sequence). The CDR3 is CATSRERTTNSPLHF. The variable domain in full, completed from reference TRBV15 and TRBJ1-6, reads DAMVIQNPRYQVTQFGKPVTLSCSQTLNHNVMYWYQQKSSQAPKLLFHYYDKDFNNEADTPDNFQSRRPNTSFCFLDIRSPGLGDTAMYLCATSRERTTNSPLHFGNGTRLTVT.

The chain is built from TRBV6-1 and TRBJ2-3; with no DNA, the TCRdb D assignment of TRBD1 cannot be verified. This CDR3 has 16 residues. Germline CDR1 reads MNHNS; CDR2 reads SASEGT. This CDR3 reads CASSGSSTPLTDTQYF.

The chain joins TRBV20-1 to TRBJ2-1; TCRdb reports TRBD1, a call that lacks DNA to check it against. The CDR3 length is 11 residues. CDR1 and CDR2 from the germline V gene are DFQATT and SNEGSKA (reference sequence). The CDR3 sequence is CSAYQGASQFF.